This T cell receptor beta chain was recorded in a study of blood T cells in healthy people across ages. Germline assignment: CDR1 LGHNA and CDR2 YSLEER. V shed 2 bases and J shed 2 bases, with 15 bases lying between them. The CDR3 consists of 16 residues. The use of a sample-barcoded 5' primer and a J-beta primer mix characterized a second PCR of roughly 7 to 11 cycles. One entry per CDR3 protein, called by TCRdb with MiXCR from the 5' RACE reads. The sample includes about 670,000 distinct CDR3 sequences, roughly 41% seen only once; the top ten take around 32%. The specimen was blood. The chain employs TRBV4-3 and TRBJ1-2; tentative D call: TRBD1 (6 bases). The receptor comes from a man of 80 years or more in good health. The CDR3: CASSQNLGTQNYGYTF. The CDR3 bases are TGCGCCAGCAGCCAAAATCTCGGGACACAAAACTATGGCTACACCTTC.